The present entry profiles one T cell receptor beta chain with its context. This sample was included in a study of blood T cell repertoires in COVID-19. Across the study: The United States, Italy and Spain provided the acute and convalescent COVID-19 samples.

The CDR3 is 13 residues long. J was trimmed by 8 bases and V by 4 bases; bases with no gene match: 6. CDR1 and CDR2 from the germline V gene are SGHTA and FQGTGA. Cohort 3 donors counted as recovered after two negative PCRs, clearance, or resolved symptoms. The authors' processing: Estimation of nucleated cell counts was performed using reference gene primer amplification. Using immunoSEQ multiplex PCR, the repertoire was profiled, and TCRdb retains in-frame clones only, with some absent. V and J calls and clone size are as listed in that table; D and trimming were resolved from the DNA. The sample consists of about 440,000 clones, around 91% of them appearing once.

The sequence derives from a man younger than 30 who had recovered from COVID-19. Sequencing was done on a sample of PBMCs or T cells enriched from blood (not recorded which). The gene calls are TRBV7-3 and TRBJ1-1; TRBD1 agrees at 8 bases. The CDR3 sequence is CASSSTGDSEAFF. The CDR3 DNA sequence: TGTGCCAGCAGCTCGACAGGGGATAGCGAAGCTTTCTTT.